A single sample is the source of the 10 T cell receptor beta chains below, sequenced in a study of somatic mutations in cytotoxic T cells in rheumatoid arthritis listed by TCRdb under 2017. Library prep was done by the immunoSEQ multiplex PCR assay. TCRdb took this table from immuneACCESS and kept in-frame rearrangements with V and J called. Such tables lack part of the clones; where checked against another copy, unresolved V genes explain under half of the gap, and the rest is unexplained. The sample table records 11,000 or so clones; roughly 70% of these occur just once. The ten largest clones add up to 38% of the sample. Sample: CD8+ T cells sorted from blood. All receptors come from a man in his sixties in good health.

The rearrangement joins TRBV28 to TRBJ2-5, with a weak D call TRBD1 (8 bases). V lost 2 bases and J 2 bases, leaving 18 bases between the germline ends. The CDR3 length is 17 residues. The germline V gene has CDR1 MDHEN and CDR2 SYDVKM. The CDR3 DNA is TGTGCCAGCAGTTTACTCGGACAGGGAGGGTTTCAAGAGACCCAGTACTTC. This encodes CASSLLGQGGFQETQYF.

This chain uses TRBV2 with TRBJ1-1; D gene uncertain. This CDR3 spans 10 amino acids. The germline V and J ends were trimmed by 8 bases and 7 bases, with 8 bases remaining between them. Germline V gene data show CDR1 as SNHLY and CDR2 as FYNNEI. The CDR3 sequence is CASDGVEAFF. The CDR3 DNA is TGTGCCAGCGATGGGGTTGAAGCTTTCTTT. Combining the CDR3 with reference TRBV2 and TRBJ1-1 gives the whole variable domain EPEVTQTPSHQVTQMGQEVILRCVPISNHLYFYWYRQILGQKVEFLVSFYNNEISEKSEIFDDQFSVERPDGSNFTLKIRSTKLEDSAMYFCASDGVEAFFGQGTRLTVV.

This rearrangement joins TRBV4-1 to TRBJ2-3; 7 positions match TRBD1. The ends lost 0 bases at V and 4 bases at J; junction bases unmatched: 4. Germline lookup yields CDR1 MGHRA and CDR2 YSYEKL. The length of the CDR3 is 15 residues. CDR3 protein: CASSQETGAPDTQYF. In nucleotides, the CDR3 is TGCGCCAGCAGCCAAGAAACAGGGGCCCCAGATACGCAGTATTTT.

This clone was recorded only once. The chain couples TRBV6-1 to TRBJ1-2; unclear D gene. Germline assignment: CDR1 MNHNS and CDR2 SASEGT. The CDR3 is made up of 13 amino acids. The V end lost 0 bases, the J end lost 2 bases, and 4 bases lay between the germline ends. CDR3 DNA sequence: TGTGCCAGCAGTGAAGCAGAGAACTATGGCTACACCTTC. Its protein product is CASSEAENYGYTF.

The rearrangement links TRBV6-5 to TRBJ2-7; no clear D gene. Germline-derived CDR1 and CDR2 are MNHEY and SVGAGI. The V and J ends lost 2 bases and 3 bases respectively, with 2 bases between them. The CDR3 covers 11 residues. CDR3 protein: CASSYLYEQYF. CDR3 DNA: TGTGCCAGCAGTTACCTCTACGAGCAGTACTTC.

This clone occurred once. The chain couples TRBV27 to TRBJ2-7; D gene ambiguous. Trimming left V 2 bases short and J 3 bases short, with 11 bases between. The CDR3 has 14 amino acids. Per the germline V gene, CDR1 is MNHEY and CDR2 is SMNVEV (reference sequence). The CDR3 here is CASSLGGAGYEQYF. The CDR3 DNA reads TGTGCCAGCAGTTTAGGCGGAGCCGGCTACGAGCAGTACTTC.

The table lists this clone with a count of one. This sequence joins TRBV27 and TRBJ2-3, with D uncertain. The V gene's germline CDR1 is MNHEY and CDR2 SMNVEV (reference sequence). There are 13 residues in the CDR3. Trimming took 8 bases from V and 6 from J, leaving 15 bases between them. The CDR3 nucleotides read TGTGCCAGCTCATTCGGTGGCCTCGATACGCAGTATTTT. It encodes CASSFGGLDTQYF.

The chain couples TRBV6-1 to TRBJ2-7, with D maybe TRBD1 (6 bases). Germline loops: CDR1 MNHNS, CDR2 SASEGT. This CDR3 comprises 15 residues. Trimming took off 1 base at V and 4 bases at J, with 14 bases between the two ends. The CDR3 region has the DNA TGTGCCAGCAGTGAAGTTCCAGGGGAACTATACGAGCAGTACTTC. It translates to CASSEVPGELYEQYF.

This clone was detected once. This sequence joins TRBV15 and TRBJ1-1; D uncertain. The germline gives CDR1 LNHNV, CDR2 YYDKDF (reference sequence). There are 15 residues in the CDR3. V lost 1 base and J lost 1, with 10 bases in between. CDR3 residues: CATSRAEGANTEAFF. CDR3 in DNA: TGTGCCACCAGCAGAGCCGAGGGAGCGAACACTGAAGCTTTCTTT.

The chain links TRBV7-9 to TRBJ2-1; maybe TRBD2 (5 bases). The germline V gene has CDR1 SEHNR and CDR2 FQNEAQ (reference sequence). This CDR3 has 14 amino acids. Trimming stripped 5 bases from V and 4 bases from J, with 12 bases between. DNA of the CDR3: TGTGCCAGCAGCACCCAGAGGGCATACAATGAGCAGTTCTTC. Amino acids: CASSTQRAYNEQFF. The complete variable domain, with remaining parts taken from reference TRBV7-9 and TRBJ2-1, reads DTGVSQNPRHKITKRGQNVTFRCDPISEHNRLYWYRQTLGQGPEFLTYFQNEAQLEKSRLLSDRFSAERPKGSFSTLEIQRTEQGDSAMYLCASSTQRAYNEQFFGPGTRLTVL.